The next 4 T cell receptor beta chains were all read from a single sample in a study of siplizumab effects on memory and regulatory T cells. This table comes from immunoSEQ multiplex PCR, and its TCRdb copy is limited to in-frame clones, with some not included. The sample includes about 55,000 clones, less than 98% of them seen just once. The specimen was naive CD4+ T cells sorted from blood. The receptors derive from a human donor in good health.

The rearrangement joins TRBV18 to TRBJ1-5; a possible D gene is TRBD1 (6 bases). Germline V gives CDR1 KGHSH, CDR2 LQKENI. V lost 4 bases, J lost 6 bases, and 19 bases lay in between. CDR3 length equals 16 residues. For the CDR3, the DNA is TGTGCCAGCTCACGGGAAACAGGGATGTGGGGTCAGCCCCAGCATTTT. It specifies CASSRETGMWGQPQHF.

The rearrangement uses TRBV7-2 and TRBJ2-3, with a tentative D call TRBD2 (5 bases). V gave up 1 base and J gave up 4 bases, with 9 bases separating them. Germline V gene lookup returns CDR1 SGHTA and CDR2 FQGNSA. CDR3 length: 14 amino acids. CDR3 amino acids: CASSLELVADTQYF. Here the CDR3 DNA reads TGTGCCAGCAGCTTAGAACTAGTAGCAGATACGCAGTATTTT.

This chain links TRBV5-1 with TRBJ2-2; 7 nucleotides align to TRBD1. Germline values: CDR1 SGHRS, CDR2 YFSETQ. This CDR3 region has 17 residues. The trim removed 2 bases at V and 5 bases at J, leaving 12 bases unmatched. CDR3: CASSFPRGMVGTGELFF. The CDR3 DNA follows: TGCGCCAGCAGCTTCCCCAGGGGGATGGTTGGGACCGGGGAGCTGTTTTTT.

This chain links TRBV4-2 with TRBJ2-3; 10 nucleotides match TRBD2. Germline values: CDR1 LGHNA, CDR2 YNFKEQ. The CDR3 totals 16 residues. The junction had 3 bases not matched to a gene; V was cut back by 1 base and J by 2 bases. The CDR3 loop reads CASSQVTSGFTDTQYF. The CDR3 DNA follows: TGTGCCAGCAGCCAAGTGACTAGCGGGTTCACAGATACGCAGTATTTT.